This TCR beta chain was captured in a study of blood T cell repertoires in COVID-19. Study-level background: Samples taken during acute and convalescent COVID-19 were collected in the United States, Italy and Spain. The analysed material was cDNA or gDNA that came from T cells, B-cell-depleted T cells, or PBMCs.

Original handling: By means of reference gene primer amplification, nucleated cell counts were estimated. The table came from immunoSEQ multiplex PCR; TCRdb's copy has only in-frame clones and leaves some out. V, J and clone size derive from that table, while D and trimming were established from the DNA sequence. The sample yields 60,000 to 75,000 clones, about four fifths seen once. Germline lookup yields CDR1 LNHDA and CDR2 SQIVND (reference sequence). Trimming pared 5 bases from V and 1 base from J, leaving 11 bases between. The length of the CDR3 is 14 residues. Sequencing used peripheral blood. The clonotype comes from a woman aged 45-65 years with active or convalescent COVID-19. V gene TRBV19 combines with J gene TRBJ1-1; no clear D gene. CDR3: CASSQATTNTEAFF. DNA of the CDR3: TGTGCCAGTAGTCAGGCGACAACGAACACTGAAGCTTTCTTT.